Listed here are 14 T cell receptor beta chains from one sample, sequenced in a study of blood T cell repertoires in COVID-19 (dated by TCRdb to about 2020). The library was made by the immunoSEQ multiplex PCR assay. Drawn from immuneACCESS, this table holds only the in-frame rearrangements with V and J called that TCRdb kept. Clones are partly lost; checked studies trace under half to an unresolved V gene and leave the rest unexplained. The sample records around 300,000 clones, 90% of which are singletons. 6.3% of the sample rests with the top ten. The specimen sequenced was peripheral blood. These receptors came from a woman aged 50 to 60 with COVID-19, enrolled during active disease.

The rearrangement links TRBV4-1 to TRBJ1-4; the D gene is possibly TRBD1 (5 bases). V was cut by 1 base and J by 4 bases, with 19 bases left in between. From germline, CDR1 is MGHRA and CDR2 YSYEKL. This CDR3 is built from 18 residues. CDR3 loop: CASSQVPLPGGGNEKLFF. The CDR3 DNA follows: TGCGCCAGCAGCCAAGTCCCCCTCCCCGGGGGTGGTAATGAAAAACTGTTTTTT.

The rearrangement uses TRBV5-1 and TRBJ2-1; 7 bases fit TRBD2. CDR1 and CDR2 from the germline V gene are SGHRS and YFSETQ. Trimming took 0 bases from V and 5 from J; bases not matched to a gene: 8. The CDR3 extends over 16 amino acids. This CDR3 is CASSLATGLNNNEQFF. CDR3 sequence (DNA): TGCGCCAGCAGCTTGGCCACGGGACTAAACAACAATGAGCAGTTCTTC. Based on the CDR3 plus reference TRBV5-1 and TRBJ2-1, the full variable domain is KAGVTQTPRYLIKTRGQQVTLSCSPISGHRSVSWYQQTPGQGLQFLFEYFSETQRNKGNFPGRFSGRQFSNSRSEMNVSTLELGDSALYLCASSLATGLNNNEQFFGPGTRLTVL.

This clone appeared a few times. The chain combines TRBV6-5 with TRBJ1-2; D unclear. The CDR3 spans 15 residues. The V end was cut by 2 bases, the J end by 5 bases, with 15 bases between. Per germline, CDR1 MNHEY and CDR2 SVGAGI. This CDR3 is CASSYKTTAEYGYTF. For the CDR3, the DNA is TGTGCCAGCAGTTACAAGACTACGGCGGAGTATGGCTACACCTTC.

The chain uses TRBV29-1 and TRBJ2-1, with 10 positions matching TRBD2. The germline gives CDR1 SQVTM, CDR2 ANQGSEA. Trimming removed 5 bases from V and 0 bases from J; junction bases left unmatched: 13. This CDR3 comprises 18 residues. The CDR3 DNA follows: TGCAGCGTTTTGCTAGCGGGAGTTCTCCTGAGCTCCTACAATGAGCAGTTCTTC. It codes for CSVLLAGVLLSSYNEQFF.

V is TRBV5-1 and J is TRBJ1-1; D is unclear. The CDR3 is made up of 13 amino acids. Germline V gives CDR1 SGHRS, CDR2 YFSETQ. V was trimmed by 2 bases and J by 4 bases, leaving 9 bases between them. The CDR3 here is CASSFPGSTEAFF. In nucleotides, the CDR3 is TGCGCCAGCAGCTTCCCGGGGAGCACTGAAGCTTTCTTT.

The gene calls are TRBV7-9 and TRBJ2-5; no clear D gene. V was pared by 3 bases and J by 5 bases, with 7 bases between. Per the germline V gene, CDR1 is SEHNR and CDR2 is FQNEAQ (reference sequence). The CDR3 runs 12 residues. The CDR3 nucleotides are TGTGCCAGCAGCTTGAGGTTCGAGACCCAGTACTTC. It yields the protein CASSLRFETQYF.

The chain combines TRBV6-4 with TRBJ2-1; 7 nucleotides agree with TRBD2. This CDR3 comprises 15 residues. With V trimmed by 5 bases and J by 2 bases, 6 bases remained unmatched. Germline V CDR1 and CDR2: MRHNA, SNTAGT. The CDR3 sequence: CASSKSGNPYNEQFF. CDR3 coding DNA: TGTGCCAGCAGTAAGAGCGGGAACCCCTACAATGAGCAGTTCTTC.

The genes are TRBV7-2 and TRBJ1-1, with a tentative D call TRBD1 (5 bases). CDR3 length: 15 amino acids. V dropped 2 bases and J dropped 1 base, with 11 bases sitting between them. Germline V gene lookup returns CDR1 SGHTA and CDR2 FQGNSA. Here the CDR3 DNA reads TGTGCCAGCAGCTTACTCAGGGTTGAGAACACTGAAGCTTTCTTT. Encoded protein: CASSLLRVENTEAFF.

V usage is TRBV11-2 and J usage is TRBJ1-1; 8 positions agree with TRBD1. Per germline, CDR1 SGHAT and CDR2 FQNNGV. CDR3 length equals 17 residues. The trim removed 6 bases at V and 1 base at J, leaving 13 bases unmatched. CDR3 in amino acids: CASSRPRDRISNTEAFF. The CDR3 coding sequence is TGTGCCAGCAGTCGACCCCGGGACAGGATTTCGAACACTGAAGCTTTCTTT.

The chain employs TRBV19 and TRBJ2-1; 7 bases match TRBD1. Germline V gives CDR1 LNHDA, CDR2 SQIVND (reference sequence). The length of the CDR3 is 15 residues. V lost 3 bases, J lost 8 bases, and 10 bases stayed unmatched. DNA for the CDR3: TGTGCCAGTAGTATCTTGAAAACAGGGGTCTATGAGCAGTTCTTC. Amino acids: CASSILKTGVYEQFF.

The CDR3 protein is CASSLLVRDREGYTF. CDR3 bases: TGTGCCAGCAGCTTACTGGTACGGGACAGGGAAGGCTACACCTTC. The genes are TRBV7-9 and TRBJ1-2; 9 positions agree with TRBD1. From germline, CDR1 is SEHNR and CDR2 FQNEAQ (reference sequence). The CDR3 spans 15 residues. V was pared by 2 bases and J by 8 bases, with 9 bases of the junction left unmatched.

The chain links TRBV30 to TRBJ2-2, with TRBD2 matching over 7 bases. This CDR3 is 19 amino acids long. Germline V CDR1 and CDR2: GTSNPN, SVGIG (reference sequence). V gave up 4 bases and J gave up 8 bases; unmatched junction bases: 25. The CDR3 reads CAWTPLATTRGGNRGELFF. For the CDR3, the DNA is TGTGCCTGGACCCCTCTCGCCACCACTCGGGGAGGGAACCGGGGGGAGCTGTTTTTT.

The DNA for the CDR3 is TGTGCCACCAGTGATCGGACAGGGGGCGGATCAGATACGCAGTATTTT. Residues: CATSDRTGGGSDTQYF. This chain connects TRBV24-1 to TRBJ2-3; TRBD1 agrees at 11 bases. The CDR3 contains 16 residues. CDR1 and CDR2 (germline): KGHDR, SFDVKD. The V segment lost 3 bases and the J segment 4 bases; nucleotides outside the gene matches: 5.

On this clone: One end of the junction is discordant with germline, which a read error may explain. The chain carries TRBV7-2 and TRBJ2-5, with a tentative D call TRBD2 (5 bases). The CDR3 runs 15 residues. CDR1 is SGHTA and CDR2 is FQGNSA in the germline V gene. CDR3 in amino acids: CASSLAQDYQETQYF. In nucleotides, the CDR3 is TGTGCCAGCAGCTTAGCGCAAGACTACCAGGAGACCCAGTACTTC.